This T cell receptor beta chain was captured by sequencing in a study of low-dose radiotherapy and immunotherapy resistance in tumors. Time point in this sample: before trial treatment. Advanced solid tumors lacking tumor-infiltrating lymphocytes characterized eligible patients. TRAV- and TRBV-specific primers were used for first-strand cDNA, which covered alpha and beta chains. TCRs were amplified for 15 to 25 PCR cycles with a constant-region primer and V-primer adapter. TCRdb re-called the reads through MiXCR, storing one row per CDR3 protein. The table has approximately 70,000 distinct CDR3 sequences, 30% to 40% seen once. V dropped 8 bases and J dropped 3 bases, with 17 bases sitting between them. The CDR3 covers 15 residues. Germline CDR1 reads MDHEN; CDR2 reads SYDVKM.

The chain couples TRBV28 to TRBJ1-5; weak D call: TRBD1 (6 bases). This TCR was recovered from a female donor with ovarian cancer. Sequenced material: PBMCs, taken before treatment. The CDR3 DNA reads TGTGCCAGCGCCCTATCTGGGGGCCCCAATCAGCCCCAGCATTTT. Translating it yields CASALSGGPNQPQHF.